This entry is about one TCR beta chain. The data were taken from a study of blood T cell repertoires in COVID-19. Study-wide context: The United States, Italy and Spain provided the acute and convalescent COVID-19 samples. Sources were T cells, B-cell-depleted T cells, or PBMCs; the material itself was cDNA or gDNA.

CDR3 length: 13 residues. The V gene's germline CDR1 is LNHDA and CDR2 SQIVND (reference sequence). J was trimmed by 9 bases and V by 6 bases; bases with no gene match: 5. Per the original data handling: For nucleated cells, counts were estimated from reference gene primer amplification. The table came from immunoSEQ multiplex PCR; TCRdb's copy has only in-frame clones and leaves some out. V and J calls and clone size come straight from that table; D and trimming were deduced from the DNA. Of 150,000 to 200,000 clones listed, about 90% are singletons. In Seattle, patients joined the study during active infection and were tracked longitudinally.

This chain uses TRBV19 with TRBJ2-2, with TRBD1 matching over 9 bases. The clonotype comes from a man in his thirties or forties with COVID-19, enrolled during active disease. The specimen was peripheral blood. This chain's CDR3 is CASRDRGIRELFF. CDR3 DNA: TGTGCCAGTAGAGACAGGGGGATCAGGGAGCTGTTTTTT.